Below are 29 T cell receptor beta chains sequenced from a single sample in a study of vaccination and CD4 T cells after COVID-19. Treatment here: roughly 11-day PBMC culture with coronavirus spike peptide pools or control peptides (ViraFEST assay). Their antigens remain unidentified. The Oncomine TCR Beta short-read assay was applied to DNA of cultured CD4+ T cells. TCRdb independently ran MiXCR on the PCR reads; one entry per CDR3 protein. The sample includes 17,000 or so distinct CDR3 sequences, approximately 45% of them seen just once. The sample was CD4+ T cells from blood, cultured in vitro, taken before SARS-CoV-2 vaccination. The source of these receptors is a human donor who had recovered from COVID-19.

The rearrangement joins TRBV14 to TRBJ2-7; perhaps D is TRBD1 or TRBD2 (7 bases each). Germline-derived CDR1 and CDR2 are SGHDN and FVKESK. V was trimmed by 5 bases and J by 1 base, leaving 15 bases between them. The CDR3 has 15 amino acids. DNA of the CDR3: TGTGCCAGCAGCGCCGCCAGGGGGGGGTCCTACGAGCAGTACTTC. This sequence encodes CASSAARGGSYEQYF.

This clonotype was seen a handful of times. This chain connects TRBV20-1 to TRBJ2-4, with 7 bases lining up with TRBD1. The V and J ends lost 3 bases and 0 bases, in that order; junction bases with no gene match: 8. Looked up from germline, CDR1 is DFQATT and CDR2 is SNEGSKA (reference sequence). The CDR3 covers 16 residues. CDR3 in DNA: TGCAGTGCTAGGCGACCGGGACAGAGAGCCAAAAACATTCAGTACTTC. Its protein is CSARRPGQRAKNIQYF.

V and J are TRBV14 and TRBJ2-3, with D perhaps given as TRBD1 or TRBD2 (5 bases each). V was shortened by 0 bases and J by 3 bases, with 7 bases between the two germline ends. CDR1 SGHDN and CDR2 FVKESK come from the germline V gene. The length of the CDR3 is 14 residues. CDR3 in DNA: TGTGCCAGCAGCCAAGATTGGGGGACAGATACGCAGTATTTT. This codes for CASSQDWGTDTQYF.

The chain has TRBV6-5 and TRBJ1-6; possible D gene TRBD1, 5 bases. The CDR3 extends over 15 amino acids. V lost 0 bases and J lost 8, with 11 bases in between. Germline CDR1 is MNHEY and CDR2 is SVGAGI. The CDR3 loop is CASSYSRDGDSPLHF. In nucleotides, the CDR3 is TGTGCCAGCAGTTACTCCCGGGACGGCGATTCACCCCTCCACTTT.

The chain joins TRBV6-2 or TRBV6-3 to TRBJ2-7; no clear D gene. The CDR3 is 13 residues long. Between the trimmed V and J ends, which lost 6 bases and 5 bases, there was a span of 14 bases. Germline V gives CDR1 MNHEY, CDR2 SVGEGT. CDR3 nucleotide sequence: TGTGCCAGCAGGCGCTCGGGCGAAAACGAGCAGTACTTC. It encodes CASRRSGENEQYF.

This clonotype came up once. V gene TRBV6-1 combines with J gene TRBJ2-7; TRBD1 matches at 7 bases. CDR3 size: 13 residues. Germline CDR1 is MNHNS and CDR2 is SASEGT. Losses at the gene ends were 6 bases for V and 1 base for J; bases not matched to a gene: 3. Here the CDR3 reads CASSLTGSYEQYF. CDR3 nucleotide sequence: TGTGCCAGCAGCCTGACAGGGTCCTACGAGCAGTACTTC.

This clonotype turned up a few times. This chain connects TRBV9 to TRBJ1-1, with D possibly TRBD1 on 5 matching bases. CDR3 size: 13 residues. Germline CDR1 and CDR2: SGDLS and YYNGEE. V gave up 9 bases and J gave up 4 bases, with 16 bases separating them. The CDR3 protein is CATYGGASTEAFF. CDR3 in DNA: TGTGCCACCTACGGAGGGGCGAGCACTGAAGCTTTCTTT.

This clonotype was seen only a few times. The chain links TRBV10-2 to TRBJ1-5, with 11 bases aligning to TRBD1. This CDR3 region has 15 residues. J was trimmed by 5 bases and V by 3 bases; bases with no gene match: 3. Germline CDR1 reads WSHSY; CDR2 reads SAAADI. The CDR3 protein is CASSDRTGGDQPQHF. As DNA, the CDR3 is TGCGCCAGCAGTGACCGGACAGGGGGCGATCAGCCCCAGCATTTT.

For the CDR3, the DNA is TGTGCCAGCAGCGTGGGTAGCGGGGGGAAGACCCAGTACTTC. Translated, it gives CASSVGSGGKTQYF. The chain links TRBV9 to TRBJ2-5; 10 nucleotides line up with TRBD2. J lost 6 bases, V lost 2 bases, and 4 bases had no gene match. This CDR3 contains 14 residues. Germline V gene lookup returns CDR1 SGDLS and CDR2 YYNGEE.

The gene calls are TRBV7-9 and TRBJ1-2; no reliable D call. Between the trimmed V and J ends, which lost 4 bases and 9 bases, there was a span of 9 bases. This CDR3 is built from 11 residues. Germline V gene sequence: CDR1 SEHNR, CDR2 FQNEAQ (reference sequence). The CDR3: CASSYMERYTF. The CDR3 DNA follows: TGTGCCAGCAGCTACATGGAACGCTACACCTTC.

The genes are TRBV30 and TRBJ1-6; weak D call: TRBD1 (5 bases). CDR3 length: 16 amino acids. Trimming shortened V by 6 bases and J by 1 base, and 16 bases separated the two germline ends. The germline V gene has CDR1 GTSNPN and CDR2 SVGIG (reference sequence). The CDR3 protein is CACGDRGRSYNSPLHF. CDR3 DNA: TGTGCCTGCGGGGACCGCGGAAGATCCTATAATTCACCCCTCCACTTT.

This clonotype was recorded a few times. The rearrangement joins TRBV20-1 to TRBJ2-1; the D gene is possibly TRBD1 (6 bases). This CDR3 spans 13 amino acids. Trimming pared 5 bases from V and 7 bases from J, leaving 15 bases between. Germline V gene sequence: CDR1 DFQATT, CDR2 SNEGSKA (reference sequence). The CDR3 sequence: CSALRAQGNEQFF. DNA for the CDR3: TGCAGTGCTTTAAGGGCACAGGGAAATGAGCAGTTCTTC.

This clonotype was counted a few times. The V call is TRBV6-5, the J call TRBJ1-1; D not resolved. CDR1 is MNHEY and CDR2 is SVGAGI in the germline V gene. The CDR3 is 14 residues long. Deletions cut 0 bases from V and 4 bases from J, with 9 bases between. The CDR3 DNA is TGTGCCAGCAGTTACTCAGGACTTGGCACTGAAGCTTTCTTT. It encodes CASSYSGLGTEAFF.

The chain recombines TRBV19 with TRBJ2-4, with 8 nucleotides matching TRBD1. From germline, CDR1 is LNHDA and CDR2 SQIVND (reference sequence). This CDR3 spans 15 amino acids. V lost 5 bases to trimming and J lost 6 bases; unmatched junction nucleotides: 9. CDR3 residues: CASSPRRGRINIQYF. In nucleotides, the CDR3 is TGTGCCAGTAGTCCCCGCAGGGGGCGCATAAACATTCAGTACTTC.

The sample holds a few counts of this clonotype. The chain has TRBV6-5 and TRBJ2-5; D ambiguous. Germline lookup yields CDR1 MNHEY and CDR2 SVGAGI. The CDR3 runs to 13 residues. Trimming pared 6 bases from V and 10 bases from J, leaving 18 bases between. The CDR3 region has the DNA TGTGCCAGCAGATACGGATCTAGGGCGGTCCAGTACTTC. Translation: CASRYGSRAVQYF.

This clonotype was counted only a few times. The chain couples TRBV6-2 or TRBV6-3 to TRBJ1-2; TRBD1 aligns across 8 bases. V gave up 6 bases and J gave up 5 bases; unmatched junction bases: 14. There are 16 residues in the CDR3. CDR1 and CDR2 (germline): MNHEY, SVGEGT. In nucleotides, the CDR3 is TGTGCCAGCAGCTACACCCGGACAGGGTCGGGGTATGGCTACACCTTC. Amino acids: CASSYTRTGSGYGYTF.

The V gene is TRBV28, the J gene TRBJ2-7; 7 positions agree with TRBD2. CDR1 MDHEN and CDR2 SYDVKM come from the germline V gene. The ends lost 5 bases at V and 2 bases at J; junction bases unmatched: 6. The CDR3 has 14 residues. In DNA form, the CDR3 reads TGTGCCAGCAGTATTAGGCGGGAGACCTACGAGCAGTACTTC. Translating it yields CASSIRRETYEQYF.

The rearrangement joins TRBV28 to TRBJ1-2; D remains unclear. The germline V gene encodes CDR1 MDHEN and CDR2 SYDVKM. Trimming stripped 8 bases from V and 5 bases from J, with 9 bases between. This CDR3 contains 11 residues. The CDR3: CASGSSYGYTF. The CDR3 DNA is TGTGCCAGCGGATCTTCATATGGCTACACCTTC.

The chain is built from TRBV5-4 and TRBJ2-7; D remains unclear. There are 15 residues in the CDR3. V was shortened by 4 bases and J by 5 bases, with 19 bases between the two germline ends. In germline, CDR1 is SGHNT, CDR2 YYREEE (reference sequence). The CDR3 region is CASSPGPPLSHEQYF. CDR3 bases: TGTGCCAGCAGCCCCGGTCCACCGCTTTCCCACGAGCAGTACTTC.

V usage is TRBV7-2 and J usage is TRBJ2-7, with 9 positions matching TRBD1. Unmatched junction bases numbered 8, after V lost 5 bases and J lost 3 bases. The CDR3 totals 15 residues. Germline V gene sequence: CDR1 SGHTA, CDR2 FQGNSA. This chain's CDR3 is CASSPRGQGGYEQYF. DNA for the CDR3: TGTGCCAGCAGCCCCCGGGGACAGGGAGGCTACGAGCAGTACTTC.

Only a few counts were recorded for this clonotype. The chain links TRBV6-5 to TRBJ2-3; maybe TRBD2 (6 bases). V lost 2 bases and J 2 bases, leaving 8 bases between the germline ends. The CDR3 has 14 residues. Germline CDR1 is MNHEY and CDR2 is SVGAGI. The chain's CDR3 is CASSYGGITDTQYF. The DNA for the CDR3 is TGTGCCAGCAGTTACGGCGGGATCACAGATACGCAGTATTTT.

V gene TRBV11-3 combines with J gene TRBJ2-5; D is unclear. The CDR3 runs 16 residues. CDR1 is SGHNT and CDR2 is YENEEA in the germline V gene. V lost 3 bases and J 2 bases, leaving 16 bases between the germline ends. The CDR3 is CASSFIFGSVQETQYF. In DNA form, the CDR3 reads TGTGCCAGCAGCTTTATTTTCGGCAGCGTACAAGAGACCCAGTACTTC. Using reference TRBV11-3 and TRBJ2-5 for the parts outside the CDR3, the full variable domain is EAGVVQSPRYKIIEKKQPVAFWCNPISGHNTLYWYLQNLGQGPELLIRYENEEAVDDSQLPKDRFSAERLKGVDSTLKIQPAELGDSAVYLCASSFIFGSVQETQYFGPGTRLLVL.

About this clonotype: An end of the junction does not agree with germline; a read error may underlie this. The chain links TRBV20-1 to TRBJ1-2; tentatively, D is TRBD1 (5 bases). This CDR3 comprises 15 residues. CDR1 and CDR2 from the germline V gene are DFQATT and SNEGSKA (reference sequence). The CDR3 region is CSAREGRRGDYGYAF. In nucleotides, the CDR3 is TGCAGTGCTAGAGAGGGGCGGCGGGGGGACTATGGCTACGCCTTC.

This clonotype was counted a single time. The chain combines TRBV2 with TRBJ2-2; weak D call: TRBD2 (6 bases). V was clipped by 2 bases and J by 8 bases, with 21 bases between them. Germline V gene lookup returns CDR1 SNHLY and CDR2 FYNNEI. The CDR3 totals 17 residues. As DNA, the CDR3 is TGTGCCAGCAGTGAAAGGGTCTTAGGACTACTGGAGGGGGAGCTGTTTTTT. Its translation: CASSERVLGLLEGELFF. Together with reference TRBV2 and TRBJ2-2, the CDR3 gives the full variable domain: EPEVTQTPSHQVTQMGQEVILRCVPISNHLYFYWYRQILGQKVEFLVSFYNNEISEKSEIFDDQFSVERPDGSNFTLKIRSTKLEDSAMYFCASSERVLGLLEGELFFGEGSRLTVL.

The CDR3 sequence is CASKGQGANNQPQHF. The CDR3 coding sequence is TGTGCCAGCAAGGGACAGGGGGCGAACAATCAGCCCCAGCATTTT. V is TRBV27 and J is TRBJ1-5; TRBD1 matches at 12 bases. Per germline, CDR1 MNHEY and CDR2 SMNVEV (reference sequence). V dropped 7 bases and J dropped 3; count of bases not matched to a gene: 4. This CDR3 has 15 residues.

The chain employs TRBV20-1 and TRBJ2-5; the D call may be TRBD1 or TRBD2 (5 bases each). The V gene's germline CDR1 is DFQATT and CDR2 SNEGSKA (reference sequence). The CDR3 loop spans 14 amino acids. Trimming stripped 1 base from V and 5 bases from J, with 14 bases between. CDR3 region: CSARAGPVLETQYF. Written as DNA, the CDR3 is TGCAGTGCTAGAGCGGGACCAGTTTTGGAGACCCAGTACTTC.

This clonotype was picked up a small number of times. The gene calls are TRBV20-1 and TRBJ1-2; D not certain. Trimming removed 5 bases from V and 7 bases from J, with 17 bases in between. Germline V gene sequence: CDR1 DFQATT, CDR2 SNEGSKA (reference sequence). This CDR3 has 13 amino acids. The CDR3 DNA reads TGCAGTGCTCGAAAAAGTGTAAGGAGTGGCTACACCTTC. Translated, it gives CSARKSVRSGYTF.

The chain recombines TRBV9 with TRBJ2-7, with 10 positions matching TRBD2. V lost 4 bases to trimming and J lost 6 bases; unmatched junction nucleotides: 10. The germline CDR1 and CDR2 sequences are SGDLS and YYNGEE. The CDR3 spans 15 residues. CDR3 nucleotide sequence: TGTGCCAGCAGCCCGAGGGTGAGCGGGGGGGGCGAGCAGTACTTC. It codes for CASSPRVSGGGEQYF.

The sample holds one count of this clonotype. The chain links TRBV7-3 to TRBJ2-1; 10 bases fit TRBD2. The germline CDR1 and CDR2 sequences are SGHTA and FQGTGA. The CDR3 loop spans 16 amino acids. The trim removed 5 bases at V and 7 bases at J, leaving 11 bases unmatched. CDR3 sequence: CASSLRRLAGVNEQFF. As DNA, the CDR3 is TGTGCCAGCAGCCTTCGACGGCTAGCGGGAGTGAATGAGCAGTTCTTC.